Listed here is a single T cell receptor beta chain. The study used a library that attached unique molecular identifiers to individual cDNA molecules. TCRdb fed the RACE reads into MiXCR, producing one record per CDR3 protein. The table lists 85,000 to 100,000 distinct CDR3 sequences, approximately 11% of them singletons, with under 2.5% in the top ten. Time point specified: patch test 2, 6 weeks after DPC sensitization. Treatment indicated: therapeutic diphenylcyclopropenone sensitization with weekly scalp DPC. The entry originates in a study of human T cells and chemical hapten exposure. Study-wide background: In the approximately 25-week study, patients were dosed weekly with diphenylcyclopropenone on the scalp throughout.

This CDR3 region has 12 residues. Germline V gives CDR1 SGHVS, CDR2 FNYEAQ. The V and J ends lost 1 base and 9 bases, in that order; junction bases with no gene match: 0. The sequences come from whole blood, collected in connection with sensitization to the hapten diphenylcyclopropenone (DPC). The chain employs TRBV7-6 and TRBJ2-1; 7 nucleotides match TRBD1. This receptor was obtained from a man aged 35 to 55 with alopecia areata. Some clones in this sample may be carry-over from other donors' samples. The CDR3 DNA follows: TGTGCCAGCAGCTTAGAGGGGGCTGAGCAGTTCTTC. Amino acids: CASSLEGAEQFF.